This T cell receptor beta chain was captured in a study of cytomegalovirus exposure and HLA in healthy donors. Findings of the study overall: For presence/absence analyses, sequencing depth was assumed to be roughly uniform across donors.

Primers: 60 Vbeta forward and 13 Jbeta reverse. Libraries were prepared by immunoSEQ multiplex PCR; TCRdb keeps only in-frame clonotypes and omits some of them. This sample has roughly 130,000 clones, with roughly three quarters found just once. Points on this clone: Its antigen is unidentified.

This CDR3 is built from 14 residues. Germline lookup yields CDR1 SGHRS and CDR2 YFSETQ. The V gene end was trimmed by 6 bases and the J gene end by 2 bases; junction bases not matched to a gene: 4. Sequencing was carried out using PBMCs. The receptor was derived from a man between 18 and 35 years old in good health and CMV-seronegative. The chain is built from TRBV5-1 and TRBJ2-5; 10 bases match TRBD1. In DNA form, the CDR3 reads TGCGCCAGCAACCTGGGACAGGGGCAAGAGACCCAGTACTTC. Its translation: CASNLGQGQETQYF.